These 5 T cell receptor beta chains were sequenced from one sample in a study of shared clonotypes between healthy human individuals. Assay: immunoSEQ multiplex PCR; the TCRdb copy retains only in-frame clones and omits some. The data hold some 2 million clones, with about 95% observed a single time. As defined, naive CD8 cells were CD45RO-negative and positively selected for CCR7, with terminally differentiated effector memory CD45RA+ cells excluded. Sequenced input: naive CD8+ T cells sorted from blood. Receptors were obtained from a man younger than 30 in good health.

The J gene is TRBJ2-1, the V gene TRBV12-5, with D tentatively TRBD2 (6 bases). The CDR3 consists of 16 residues. V dropped 1 base and J dropped 5 bases, with 15 bases sitting between them. The germline V gene encodes CDR1 LGHNT and CDR2 FRNRAP. CDR3 protein: CASGLGRGFGNNEQFF. Here the CDR3 DNA reads TGTGCTAGTGGTTTGGGGCGGGGTTTCGGTAACAATGAGCAGTTCTTC.

The chain joins TRBV2 to TRBJ1-4; D is ambiguous. CDR3 size: 15 residues. V was trimmed by 1 base and J by 0 bases, leaving 6 bases between them. Germline V gene data show CDR1 as SNHLY and CDR2 as FYNNEI. The CDR3 nucleotides read TGTGCCAGCAGTGAAGACGGCCCAACTAATGAAAAACTGTTTTTT. It codes for CASSEDGPTNEKLFF.

This clone was counted between two and nine times. This rearrangement joins TRBV27 to TRBJ2-7, with D possibly TRBD2 on 5 matching bases. V lost 1 base and J lost 4, with 11 bases in between. Germline assignment: CDR1 MNHEY and CDR2 SMNVEV (reference sequence). The CDR3 runs 14 residues. Here the CDR3 reads CASSLYPGWYEQYF. The CDR3 nucleotides are TGTGCCAGCAGTTTATATCCGGGATGGTACGAGCAGTACTTC.

This chain uses TRBV4-1 with TRBJ1-1; D not resolved. Germline V lookup: CDR1 MGHRA, CDR2 YSYEKL. Deletions cut 0 bases from V and 7 bases from J, with 6 bases between. The CDR3 is 12 amino acids. The CDR3 sequence is CASSQDKNEAFF. DNA for the CDR3: TGCGCCAGCAGCCAAGATAAGAATGAAGCTTTCTTT.

The chain links TRBV15 to TRBJ1-4; possible D gene TRBD1, 5 bases. Germline CDR1 LNHNV, CDR2 YYDKDF (reference sequence). CDR3 length equals 13 residues. The V gene lost 11 bases and the J gene lost 7 bases, with 17 bases spanning the gap. CDR3 sequence: CADHGARGEKLFF. The CDR3 DNA is TGTGCCGACCACGGGGCGCGAGGTGAAAAACTGTTTTTT.